Below are 31 T cell receptor beta chains sequenced from a single sample in a study of Ad26.COV2.S vaccination and SARS-CoV-2 variants. Only in-frame clones appear in the TCRdb table, and some are missing; sequencing was by immunoSEQ multiplex PCR. The top ten hold 1.7% of the sample, which has under 600,000 clones, 89% seen once. The treatment was: some 20 received Ad26.COV2.S at low or high dose, single or two shots; about 5 received placebo; per-sample allocation not given. The samples date from day 63 after the first vaccine or placebo injection. The sample in question was peripheral blood, obtained in a trial of Ad26.COV2.S vaccine versus placebo. The receptor source for this set is a person between 18 and 65 years old who received the Ad26.COV2.S COVID-19 vaccine or a placebo.

The chain is built from TRBV5-8 and TRBJ1-3; D is ambiguous. Trimming took 1 base from V and 0 from J, leaving 8 bases between them. Germline V lookup: CDR1 SGHTS, CDR2 YDEGEE. The CDR3 covers 15 residues. The DNA for the CDR3 is TGTGCCAGCAGCTTGACTGCCTTCTCTGGAAACACCATATATTTT. Amino acid sequence: CASSLTAFSGNTIYF.

V usage is TRBV6-5 and J usage is TRBJ2-2, with TRBD1 identical over 9 bases. Germline-derived CDR1 and CDR2 are MNHEY and SVGAGI. The CDR3 totals 15 residues. Trimming took 6 bases from V and 7 from J; bases not matched to a gene: 9. The CDR3 DNA reads TGTGCCAGCAGACTCCGGGACAGGGAGGGCGGGGAGCTGTTTTTT. It specifies CASRLRDREGGELFF.

The rearrangement uses TRBV4-3 and TRBJ1-4; no definite D call. CDR1 and CDR2 from the germline V gene are LGHNA and YSLEER. The CDR3 totals 15 residues. V lost 0 bases, J lost 5 bases, and 10 bases lay in between. The CDR3 is CASSQEGSTNEKLFF. The CDR3 bases are TGCGCCAGCAGCCAAGAGGGCAGTACAAATGAAAAACTGTTTTTT.

This clone is a singleton in its sample. The rearrangement links TRBV27 to TRBJ2-2, with 10 bases identical to TRBD1. Germline loops: CDR1 MNHEY, CDR2 SMNVEV (reference sequence). The CDR3 has 15 amino acids. The trim removed 6 bases at V and 5 bases at J, leaving 6 bases unmatched. The CDR3 here is CASSAGQGWTGELFF. The CDR3 nucleotides read TGTGCCAGCAGCGCGGGACAGGGGTGGACCGGGGAGCTGTTTTTT.

V and J are TRBV6-2 or TRBV6-3 and TRBJ2-5; D might be TRBD2 (5 bases). V dropped 4 bases and J dropped 1 base, with 7 bases sitting between them. CDR3 size: 13 residues. Germline assignment: CDR1 MNHEY and CDR2 SVGEGT. CDR3 DNA sequence: TGTGCCAGCAGTTCACTAGTCCAAGAGACCCAGTACTTC. Protein: CASSSLVQETQYF.

V is TRBV7-2 and J is TRBJ1-1, with 10 bases matching TRBD1. Germline CDR1 reads SGHTA; CDR2 reads FQGNSA. The length of the CDR3 is 15 residues. V trimming: 3 bases; J trimming: 8 bases; junction bases outside the gene matches: 9. The CDR3 region has the DNA TGTGCCAGCAGCTTTTTTCCCCGGGACAGGGGCGAAGCTTTCTTT. Encoded protein: CASSFFPRDRGEAFF.

In its sample, this clone was seen a few times. The chain is built from TRBV7-3 and TRBJ2-7, with TRBD1 matching 7 bases. Germline assignment: CDR1 SGHTA and CDR2 FQGTGA. The trim removed 5 bases at V and 3 bases at J, leaving 10 bases unmatched. The CDR3 loop spans 15 amino acids. CDR3 sequence (DNA): TGTGCCAGCAGCATCTTAGGGGGCGCCGGCTACGAGCAGTACTTC. Residues: CASSILGGAGYEQYF. The variable domain in full, completed from reference TRBV7-3 and TRBJ2-7, reads GAGVSQTPSNKVTEKGKYVELRCDPISGHTALYWYRQSLGQGPEFLIYFQGTGAADDSGLPNDRFFAVRPEGSVSTLKIQRTERGDSAVYLCASSILGGAGYEQYFGPGTRLTVT.

This sequence joins TRBV11-2 and TRBJ1-4; 9 bases agree with TRBD1. Germline CDR1 reads SGHAT; CDR2 reads FQNNGV. Trimming cost V 5 bases and J 7 bases; bases outside gene matches: 11. The CDR3 runs 16 residues. CDR3 residues: CASSPTAGTGSEKLFF. The CDR3 bases are TGTGCCAGCAGCCCAACTGCAGGGACAGGGAGTGAAAAACTGTTTTTT.

The CDR3 reads CASSLVGAGETQYF. CDR3 nucleotides: TGCGCCAGCAGTCTGGTTGGGGCTGGGGAGACCCAGTACTTC. This chain uses TRBV5-1 with TRBJ2-5, with a tentative D call TRBD1 (5 bases). The length of the CDR3 is 14 residues. Trimming cost V 5 bases and J 5 bases, with 16 bases left between them. Germline assignment: CDR1 SGHRS and CDR2 YFSETQ.

This chain links TRBV7-9 with TRBJ1-4; 7 bases are shared with TRBD1. The CDR3 runs to 15 residues. The trim removed 6 bases at V and 5 bases at J, leaving 9 bases unmatched. CDR1 is SEHNR and CDR2 is FQNEAQ in the germline V gene (reference sequence). This CDR3 is CASRLAGTENEKLFF. The CDR3 coding sequence is TGTGCCAGCAGATTGGCCGGGACAGAGAATGAAAAACTGTTTTTT.

This chain links TRBV9 with TRBJ2-7; TRBD2 matches 8 bases. J gave up 7 bases and V 0 bases, and 12 bases lay outside the gene matches. This CDR3 is 16 amino acids long. CDR1 is SGDLS, CDR2 YYNGEE, per germline. CDR3 in amino acids: CASSVVPGGPVGEQYF. CDR3 DNA sequence: TGTGCCAGCAGCGTAGTTCCGGGAGGGCCGGTTGGTGAGCAGTACTTC.

The V call is TRBV4-3, the J call TRBJ1-1, with D possibly TRBD1 on 5 matching bases. Trimming shortened V by 4 bases and J by 0 bases, and 12 bases separated the two germline ends. Germline CDR1 LGHNA, CDR2 YSLEER. This CDR3 is built from 15 residues. CDR3 in amino acids: CASSPTTAMNTEAFF. DNA of the CDR3: TGCGCCAGCAGCCCCACGACAGCAATGAACACTGAAGCTTTCTTT.

V and J are TRBV18 and TRBJ2-2; TRBD2 agrees at 7 bases. With 2 bases clipped from V and 0 bases from J, the junction kept 6 bases outside the gene matches. Germline V gene lookup returns CDR1 KGHSH and CDR2 LQKENI. The CDR3 totals 17 residues. CDR3 DNA sequence: TGTGCCAGCTCACCAAATCAGCGGGGAACGAACACCGGGGAGCTGTTTTTT. Translated, it gives CASSPNQRGTNTGELFF.

The chain employs TRBV11-2 and TRBJ1-3; the D gene is possibly TRBD1 (5 bases). CDR3 length: 16 amino acids. Trimming pared 4 bases from V and 0 bases from J, leaving 13 bases between. CDR1 is SGHAT, CDR2 FQNNGV, per germline. The CDR3 reads CASSWRRGDSGNTIYF. The CDR3 DNA sequence: TGTGCCAGCAGCTGGAGGAGGGGCGACTCTGGAAACACCATATATTTT.

The chain employs TRBV4-2 and TRBJ1-6, with TRBD1 as a possible D gene (6 bases). V lost 4 bases and J 10 bases, leaving 20 bases between the germline ends. The CDR3 totals 16 residues. Germline V gives CDR1 LGHNA, CDR2 YNFKEQ. The CDR3 loop reads CASSPKGVGAQSPLHF. DNA of the CDR3: TGTGCCAGCAGCCCCAAAGGGGTGGGGGCACAGTCACCCCTCCACTTT.

This sequence joins TRBV5-4 and TRBJ2-7, with TRBD1 matching 9 bases. V was pared by 2 bases and J by 0 bases, with 3 bases of the junction left unmatched. Germline V gene lookup returns CDR1 SGHNT and CDR2 YYREEE (reference sequence). The CDR3 contains 15 residues. The CDR3 DNA reads TGTGCCAGCAGCTTTGCGGACAGGGGCTCCTACGAGCAGTACTTC. It translates to CASSFADRGSYEQYF.

The gene calls are TRBV18 and TRBJ1-1; D is uncertain. Germline V CDR1 and CDR2: KGHSH, LQKENI. Trimming took 6 bases from V and 5 from J, leaving 16 bases between them. The CDR3 covers 14 residues. This CDR3 reads CASSSVWRWTEAFF. The CDR3 bases are TGTGCCAGCTCGTCTGTGTGGAGGTGGACTGAAGCTTTCTTT.

The genes are TRBV12-3 or TRBV12-4 and TRBJ1-2; D call uncertain. V lost 5 bases and J 4 bases, leaving 11 bases between the germline ends. CDR3 size: 13 residues. CDR3 bases: TGTGCCAGCAGTACAAGACGGCTCTATGGCTACACCTTC. This gives the protein CASSTRRLYGYTF.

The chain joins TRBV27 to TRBJ2-1; no definite D call. The CDR3 is 12 amino acids. V gave up 5 bases and J gave up 2 bases, with 4 bases separating them. Per the germline V gene, CDR1 is MNHEY and CDR2 is SMNVEV (reference sequence). The chain's CDR3 is CASSGPYNEQFF. CDR3 DNA sequence: TGTGCCAGCAGTGGCCCCTACAATGAGCAGTTCTTC.

J is TRBJ1-2 and V is TRBV4-2; D might be TRBD1 (6 bases). The germline V gene has CDR1 LGHNA and CDR2 YNFKEQ. V dropped 6 bases and J dropped 6 bases, with 11 bases sitting between them. The CDR3 is made up of 12 amino acids. The CDR3 sequence: CASSPRGDGYTF. The CDR3 DNA sequence: TGTGCCAGCAGTCCCAGGGGAGATGGCTACACCTTC.

The genes are TRBV10-1 and TRBJ1-4; the D is unclear. From germline, CDR1 is WNHNN and CDR2 SYGVQD (reference sequence). This CDR3 comprises 12 residues. Trimming took off 6 bases at V and 3 bases at J, with 5 bases between the two ends. The chain's CDR3 is CASSGSNEKLFF. The CDR3 nucleotides read TGCGCCAGCAGCGGGTCTAATGAAAAACTGTTTTTT.

The V gene is TRBV6-5, the J gene TRBJ2-7; the match to TRBD2 covers 10 bases. The CDR3 has 15 residues. From germline, CDR1 is MNHEY and CDR2 SVGAGI. V shed 6 bases and J 4 bases; nucleotides not matched to a gene: 9. CDR3: CASSLQREGRYEQYF. The DNA for the CDR3 is TGTGCCAGCAGCCTCCAGCGGGAGGGTAGGTACGAGCAGTACTTC.

The genes are TRBV2 and TRBJ1-2; possibly TRBD1 for D (5 bases). The V end lost 11 bases, the J end lost 4 bases, and 14 bases lay between the germline ends. The CDR3 has 12 residues. The V gene's germline CDR1 is SNHLY and CDR2 FYNNEI. The CDR3 nucleotides are TGTGCCTTCCTGGGGGTACTCTATGGCTACACCTTC. It yields the protein CAFLGVLYGYTF.

The chain employs TRBV19 and TRBJ1-1, with D unresolved. V was pared by 7 bases and J by 5 bases, with 14 bases between. Germline-derived CDR1 and CDR2 are LNHDA and SQIVND (reference sequence). The CDR3 consists of 13 residues. CDR3 residues: CASTHGIQTEAFF. In DNA, the CDR3 is TGTGCCAGTACCCATGGGATACAAACTGAAGCTTTCTTT.

This chain connects TRBV19 to TRBJ1-4, with 7 nucleotides matching TRBD1. The CDR3 is made up of 19 amino acids. Germline loops: CDR1 LNHDA, CDR2 SQIVND (reference sequence). V was clipped by 0 bases and J by 0 bases; unmatched bases: 10. In DNA form, the CDR3 reads TGTGCCAGTAGTATAGATAAACAGGGGAGGACCTCAACTAATGAAAAACTGTTTTTT. Translating gives CASSIDKQGRTSTNEKLFF.

This chain connects TRBV5-1 to TRBJ2-2; D is possibly TRBD1 or TRBD2 (5 bases each). V gave up 4 bases and J gave up 6 bases, with 13 bases separating them. CDR1 and CDR2 from the germline V gene are SGHRS and YFSETQ. The CDR3 has 14 residues. The CDR3 nucleotides read TGCGCCAGCAGCCCTCAGGGAGACGCCGGGGAGCTGTTTTTT. Protein: CASSPQGDAGELFF.

As DNA, the CDR3 is TGTGCCAGCATGGGGACACCGAACACTGAAGCTTTCTTT. Residues: CASMGTPNTEAFF. The rearrangement joins TRBV6-1 to TRBJ1-1, with D possibly being TRBD1 (6 bases). Germline V gene lookup returns CDR1 MNHNS and CDR2 SASEGT. This CDR3 is built from 13 residues. Trimming removed 7 bases from V and 1 base from J, with 10 bases in between.

The chain uses TRBV6-5 and TRBJ2-5; unclear D gene. This CDR3 contains 15 residues. Germline values: CDR1 MNHEY, CDR2 SVGAGI. V gave up 5 bases and J gave up 1 base, with 14 bases separating them. Here the CDR3 reads CASSRPSALQETQYF. The CDR3 nucleotides are TGTGCCAGCAGTCGTCCCTCTGCACTCCAAGAGACCCAGTACTTC.

The chain couples TRBV3-1 (or the pseudogene TRBV3-2) to TRBJ2-5; the D gene is possibly TRBD1 (5 bases). This CDR3 comprises 14 residues. Between the trimmed V and J ends, which lost 3 bases and 5 bases, there was a span of 13 bases. Germline-derived CDR1 and CDR2 are LGHDT and YNNKEL (reference sequence). CDR3 bases: TGTGCCAGCAGCCACCCCGCGAAGGGGGAGACCCAGTACTTC. Amino acids: CASSHPAKGETQYF.

The chain couples TRBV15 to TRBJ1-6; D possibly corresponds to TRBD1 (5 bases). V lost 5 bases and J 4 bases, leaving 18 bases between the germline ends. Germline V gives CDR1 LNHNV, CDR2 YYDKDF (reference sequence). This CDR3 is built from 17 residues. CDR3 amino acids: CATSPTETGGYNSPLHF. Written as DNA, the CDR3 is TGTGCCACCAGCCCGACAGAGACGGGCGGGTATAATTCACCCCTCCACTTT.

V and J are TRBV9 and TRBJ2-7; D is undetermined. The length of the CDR3 is 14 residues. Germline lookup yields CDR1 SGDLS and CDR2 YYNGEE. V lost 3 bases and J lost 6, with 16 bases in between. The CDR3 region has the DNA TGTGCCAGCAGCGAAACGGGCTCCGTCGGCGAGCAGTACTTC. Residues: CASSETGSVGEQYF.